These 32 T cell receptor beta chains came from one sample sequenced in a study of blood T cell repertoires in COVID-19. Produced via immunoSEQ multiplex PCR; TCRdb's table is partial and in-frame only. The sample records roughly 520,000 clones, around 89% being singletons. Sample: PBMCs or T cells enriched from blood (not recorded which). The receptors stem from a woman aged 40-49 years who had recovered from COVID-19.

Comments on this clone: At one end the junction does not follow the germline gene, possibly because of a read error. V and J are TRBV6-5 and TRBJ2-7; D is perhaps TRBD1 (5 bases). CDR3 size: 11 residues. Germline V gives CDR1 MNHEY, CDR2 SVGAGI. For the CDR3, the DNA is TGTGCCAGCAGTTACAGTGGGGCACAAATCTTC. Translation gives CASSYSGAQIF.

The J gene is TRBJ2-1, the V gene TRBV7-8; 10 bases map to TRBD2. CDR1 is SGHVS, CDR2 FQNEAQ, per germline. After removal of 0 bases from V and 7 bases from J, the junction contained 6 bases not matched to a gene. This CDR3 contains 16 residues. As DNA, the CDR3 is TGTGCCAGCAGCTTAGCGGTAGCGGGAGGAAAAAATGAGCAGTTCTTC. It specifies CASSLAVAGGKNEQFF.

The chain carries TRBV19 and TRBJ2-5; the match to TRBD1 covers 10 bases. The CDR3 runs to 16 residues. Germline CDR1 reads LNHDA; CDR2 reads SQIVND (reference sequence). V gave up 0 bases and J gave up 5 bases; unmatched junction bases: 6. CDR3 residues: CASSIDPGQGMETQYF. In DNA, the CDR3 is TGTGCCAGTAGTATAGACCCGGGACAGGGGATGGAGACCCAGTACTTC.

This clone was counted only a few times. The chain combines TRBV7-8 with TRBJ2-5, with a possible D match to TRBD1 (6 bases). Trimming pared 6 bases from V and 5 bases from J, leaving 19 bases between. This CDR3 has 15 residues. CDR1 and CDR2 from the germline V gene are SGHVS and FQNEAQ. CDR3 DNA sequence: TGTGCCAGCAGTCACGCCCCCGGACAGACCGAGACCCAGTACTTC. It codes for CASSHAPGQTETQYF. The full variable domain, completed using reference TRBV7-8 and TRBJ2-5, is GAGVSQSPRYKVAKRGQDVALRCDPISGHVSLFWYQQALGQGPEFLTYFQNEAQLDKSGLPSDRFFAERPEGSVSTLKIQRTQQEDSAVYLCASSHAPGQTETQYFGPGTRLLVL.

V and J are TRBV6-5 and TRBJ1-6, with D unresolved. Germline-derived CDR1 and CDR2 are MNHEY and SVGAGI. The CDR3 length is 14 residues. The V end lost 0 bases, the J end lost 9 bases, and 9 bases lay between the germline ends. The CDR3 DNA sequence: TGTGCCAGCAGTTACTCGAATTACGGTTCACCCCTCCACTTT. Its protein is CASSYSNYGSPLHF.

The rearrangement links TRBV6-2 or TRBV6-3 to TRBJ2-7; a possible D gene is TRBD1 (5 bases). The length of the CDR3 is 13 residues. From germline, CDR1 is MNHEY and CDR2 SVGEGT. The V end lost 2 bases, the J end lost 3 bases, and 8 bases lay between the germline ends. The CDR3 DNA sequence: TGTGCCAGCAGTTACCAGGGTTTCTACGAGCAGTACTTC. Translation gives CASSYQGFYEQYF.

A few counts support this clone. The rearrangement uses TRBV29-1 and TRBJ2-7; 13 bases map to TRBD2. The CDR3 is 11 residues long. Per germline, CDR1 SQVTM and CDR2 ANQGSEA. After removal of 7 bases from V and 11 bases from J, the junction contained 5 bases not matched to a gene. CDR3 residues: CSAGLAGVEYF. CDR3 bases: TGCAGCGCCGGACTAGCGGGGGTTGAGTACTTC.

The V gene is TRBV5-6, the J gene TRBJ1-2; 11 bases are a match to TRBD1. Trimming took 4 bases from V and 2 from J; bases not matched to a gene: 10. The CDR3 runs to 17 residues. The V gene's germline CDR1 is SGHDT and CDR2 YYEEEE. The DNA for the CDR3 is TGTGCCAGCAGCATAGGACAGGGGGCGCGAAGAAACTATGGCTACACCTTC. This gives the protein CASSIGQGARRNYGYTF.

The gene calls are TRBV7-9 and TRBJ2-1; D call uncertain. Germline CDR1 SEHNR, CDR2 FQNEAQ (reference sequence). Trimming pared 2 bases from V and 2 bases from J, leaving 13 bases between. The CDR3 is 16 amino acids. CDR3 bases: TGTGCCAGCAGCTTATGGGCGCAGCCCCCCTACAATGAGCAGTTCTTC. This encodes CASSLWAQPPYNEQFF.

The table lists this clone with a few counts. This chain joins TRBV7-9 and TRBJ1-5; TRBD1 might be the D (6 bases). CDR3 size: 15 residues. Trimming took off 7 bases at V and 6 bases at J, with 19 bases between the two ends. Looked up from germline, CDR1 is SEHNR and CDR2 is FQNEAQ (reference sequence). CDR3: CASTSTTIGGQPQHF. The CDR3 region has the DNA TGTGCCAGCACCTCGACTACAATAGGGGGTCAGCCCCAGCATTTT.

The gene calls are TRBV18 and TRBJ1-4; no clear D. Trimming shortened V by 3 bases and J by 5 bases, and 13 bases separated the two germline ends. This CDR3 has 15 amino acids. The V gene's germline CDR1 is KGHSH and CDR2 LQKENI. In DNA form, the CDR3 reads TGTGCCAGCTCACCCAGCACCGGGGTCAATGAAAAACTGTTTTTT. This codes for CASSPSTGVNEKLFF.

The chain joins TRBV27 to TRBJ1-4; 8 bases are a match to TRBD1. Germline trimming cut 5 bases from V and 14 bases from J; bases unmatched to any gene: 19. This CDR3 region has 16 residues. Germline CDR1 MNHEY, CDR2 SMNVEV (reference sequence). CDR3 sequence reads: CASSPRSTGAKKWLFF. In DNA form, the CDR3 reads TGTGCCAGCAGTCCGCGGTCGACAGGGGCCAAGAAGTGGCTGTTTTTT. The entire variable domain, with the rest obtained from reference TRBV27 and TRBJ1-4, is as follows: EAQVTQNPRYLITVTGKKLTVTCSQNMNHEYMSWYRQDPGLGLRQIYYSMNVEVTDKGDVPEGYKVSRKEKRNFPLILESPSPNQTSLYFCASSPRSTGAKKWLFFGSGTQLSVL.

The CDR3 reads CASSPRLRGGTDTQYF. The CDR3 DNA sequence: TGTGCCAGCAGCCCCCGCCTGCGGGGAGGGACAGATACGCAGTATTTT. V is TRBV7-2 and J is TRBJ2-3; 7 positions match TRBD2. The CDR3 spans 16 residues. Germline lookup yields CDR1 SGHTA and CDR2 FQGNSA. J gave up 3 bases and V 5 bases, and 11 bases lay outside the gene matches.

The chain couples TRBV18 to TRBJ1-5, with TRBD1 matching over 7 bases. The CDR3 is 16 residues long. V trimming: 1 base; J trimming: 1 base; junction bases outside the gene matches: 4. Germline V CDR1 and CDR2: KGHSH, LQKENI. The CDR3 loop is CASSPRSTGSNQPQHF. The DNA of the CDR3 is TGTGCCAGCTCACCACGCTCGACAGGGAGCAATCAGCCCCAGCATTTT.

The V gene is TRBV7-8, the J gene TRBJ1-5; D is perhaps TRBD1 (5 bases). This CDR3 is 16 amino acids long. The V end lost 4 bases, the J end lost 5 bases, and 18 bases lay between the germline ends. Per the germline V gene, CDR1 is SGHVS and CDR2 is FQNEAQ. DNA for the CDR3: TGTGCCAGCAGCTCGCAGTCAGGGTTCGAAGATCAGCCCCAGCATTTT. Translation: CASSSQSGFEDQPQHF.

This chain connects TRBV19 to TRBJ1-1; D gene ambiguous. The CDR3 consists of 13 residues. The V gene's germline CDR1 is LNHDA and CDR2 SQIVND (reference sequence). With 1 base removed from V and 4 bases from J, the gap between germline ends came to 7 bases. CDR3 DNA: TGTGCCAGTAGTATAGTGGCGGGCACTGAAGCTTTCTTT. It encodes CASSIVAGTEAFF.

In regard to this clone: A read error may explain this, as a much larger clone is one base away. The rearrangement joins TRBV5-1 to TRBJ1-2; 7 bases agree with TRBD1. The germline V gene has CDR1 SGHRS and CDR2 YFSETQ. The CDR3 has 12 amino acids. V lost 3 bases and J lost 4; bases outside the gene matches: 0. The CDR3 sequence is CASSWDSYGYTF. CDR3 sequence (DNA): TGCGCCAGCAGCTGGGACAGCTATGGCTACACCTTC.

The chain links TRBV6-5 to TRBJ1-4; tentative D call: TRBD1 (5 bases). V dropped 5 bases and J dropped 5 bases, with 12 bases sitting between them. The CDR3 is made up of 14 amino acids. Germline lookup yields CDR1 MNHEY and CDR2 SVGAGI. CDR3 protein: CASSTQGRNEKLFF. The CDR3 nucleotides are TGTGCCAGCAGTACCCAGGGTAGGAATGAAAAACTGTTTTTT.

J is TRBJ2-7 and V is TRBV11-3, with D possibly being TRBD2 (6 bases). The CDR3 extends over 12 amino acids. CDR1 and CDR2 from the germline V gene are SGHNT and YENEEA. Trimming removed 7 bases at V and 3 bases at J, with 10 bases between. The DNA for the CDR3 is TGTGCCAGCATGCGAGCGGGCTACGAGCAGTACTTC. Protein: CASMRAGYEQYF.

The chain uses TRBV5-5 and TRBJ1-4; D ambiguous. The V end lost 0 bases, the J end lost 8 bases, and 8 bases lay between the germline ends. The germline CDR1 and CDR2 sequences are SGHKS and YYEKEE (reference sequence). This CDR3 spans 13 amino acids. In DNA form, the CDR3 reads TGTGCCAGCAGCTTGGCCCCCCCAGAAAAACTGTTTTTT. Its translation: CASSLAPPEKLFF.

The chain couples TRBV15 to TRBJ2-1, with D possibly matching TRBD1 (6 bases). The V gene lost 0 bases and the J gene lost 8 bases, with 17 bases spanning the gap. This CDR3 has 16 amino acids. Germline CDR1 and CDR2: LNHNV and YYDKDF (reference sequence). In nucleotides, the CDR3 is TGTGCCACCAGCAGAGACTACCACAACAGGGTACATGAGCAGTTCTTC. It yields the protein CATSRDYHNRVHEQFF.

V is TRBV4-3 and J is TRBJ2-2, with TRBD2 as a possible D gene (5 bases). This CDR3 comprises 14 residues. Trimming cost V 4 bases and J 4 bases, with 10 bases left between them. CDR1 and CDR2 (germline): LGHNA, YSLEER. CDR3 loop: CASSRERRTGELFF. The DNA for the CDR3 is TGCGCCAGCAGCCGGGAGCGCCGCACCGGGGAGCTGTTTTTT.

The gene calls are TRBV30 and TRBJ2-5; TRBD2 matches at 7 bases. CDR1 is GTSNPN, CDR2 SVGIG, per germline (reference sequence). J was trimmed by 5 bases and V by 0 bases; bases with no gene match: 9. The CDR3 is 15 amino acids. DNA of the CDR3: TGTGCCTGGAGTGTACTGGGGAATAGCGGGGAGACCCAGTACTTC. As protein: CAWSVLGNSGETQYF.

In DNA, the CDR3 is TGTGCCAGCAGTTTCTTTGCGGCGACCACAGATACGCAGTATTTT. Protein product: CASSFFAATTDTQYF. This rearrangement joins TRBV27 to TRBJ2-3; D is unclear. Trimming shortened V by 3 bases and J by 2 bases, and 12 bases separated the two germline ends. The CDR3 extends over 15 amino acids. CDR1 is MNHEY, CDR2 SMNVEV, per germline (reference sequence).

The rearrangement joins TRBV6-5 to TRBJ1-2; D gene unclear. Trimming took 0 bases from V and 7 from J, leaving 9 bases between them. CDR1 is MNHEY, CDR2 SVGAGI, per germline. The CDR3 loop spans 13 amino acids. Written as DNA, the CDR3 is TGTGCCAGCAGTTACTCTGAGATTCGTGGCTACACCTTC. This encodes CASSYSEIRGYTF.

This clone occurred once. The CDR3 reads CASSRALAGSYNEQFF. The CDR3 DNA reads TGCGCCAGCAGTCGTGCACTAGCGGGATCCTACAATGAGCAGTTCTTC. V gene TRBV10-2 combines with J gene TRBJ2-1; 10 bases are shared with TRBD2. CDR1 and CDR2 from the germline V gene are WSHSY and SAAADI. The CDR3 loop spans 16 amino acids. Trimming at V came to 5 bases and at J to 1 base, leaving 5 bases not matched to a gene.

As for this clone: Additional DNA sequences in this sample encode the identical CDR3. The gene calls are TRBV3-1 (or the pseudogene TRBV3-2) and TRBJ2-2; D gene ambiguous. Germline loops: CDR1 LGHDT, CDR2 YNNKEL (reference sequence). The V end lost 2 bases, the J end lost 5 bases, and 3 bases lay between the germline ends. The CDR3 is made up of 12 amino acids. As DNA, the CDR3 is TGTGCCAGCAGCCAATCAACCGGGGAGCTGTTTTTT. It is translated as CASSQSTGELFF.

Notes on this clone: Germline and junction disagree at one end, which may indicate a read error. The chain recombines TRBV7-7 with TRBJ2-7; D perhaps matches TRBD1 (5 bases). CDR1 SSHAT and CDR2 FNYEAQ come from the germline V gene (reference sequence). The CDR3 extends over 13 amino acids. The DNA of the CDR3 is TGTGCTAGCAGCTTAGGGCAGGGAAACGAGCAGTACTTC. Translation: CASSLGQGNEQYF.

The CDR3 here is CASSLGRGGYTEAFF. Written as DNA, the CDR3 is TGTGCCAGCAGCTTGGGTAGGGGAGGGTACACTGAAGCTTTCTTT. The chain couples TRBV5-5 to TRBJ1-1; D perhaps matches TRBD1 (5 bases). Trimming pared 0 bases from V and 3 bases from J, leaving 12 bases between. The V gene's germline CDR1 is SGHKS and CDR2 YYEKEE (reference sequence). This CDR3 region has 15 residues.

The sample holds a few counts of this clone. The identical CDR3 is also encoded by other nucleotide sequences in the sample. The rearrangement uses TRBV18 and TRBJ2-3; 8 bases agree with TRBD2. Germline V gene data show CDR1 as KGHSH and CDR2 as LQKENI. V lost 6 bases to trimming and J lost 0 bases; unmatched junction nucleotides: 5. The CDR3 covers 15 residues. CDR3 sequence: CASSPTSGSTDTQYF. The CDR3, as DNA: TGTGCCAGCTCCCCTACTAGCGGCAGCACAGATACGCAGTATTTT.

In DNA form, the CDR3 reads TGTGCCATCAGTGAGTCCCGACTAGCGGTGAGCTCCTACGAGCAGTACTTC. Encoded protein: CAISESRLAVSSYEQYF. The chain links TRBV10-3 to TRBJ2-7; 9 bases line up with TRBD2. The length of the CDR3 is 17 residues. Per germline, CDR1 ENHRY and CDR2 SYGVKD. Trimming removed 0 bases from V and 0 bases from J; junction bases left unmatched: 6.

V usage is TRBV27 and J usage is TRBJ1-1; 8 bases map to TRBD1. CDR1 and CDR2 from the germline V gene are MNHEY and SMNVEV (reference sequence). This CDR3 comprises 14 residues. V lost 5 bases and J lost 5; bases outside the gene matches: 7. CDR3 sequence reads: CASSIPRTGTEAFF. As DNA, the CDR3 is TGTGCCAGCAGTATCCCACGGACAGGGACTGAAGCTTTCTTT.